This T cell receptor beta chain was captured in a study of CD8 T cells in ankylosing spondylitis. Each CDR3 protein gets one entry after TCRdb re-called the 5' RACE reads with MiXCR. Of hundreds of thousands of distinct CDR3 sequences detected, 15% to 20% appear once; the ten largest clones hold approximately 0.97%. Whole-study findings and limits: Disease-linked clones reportedly showed significant enrichment in matched ankylosing spondylitis synovial fluid. What appeared characteristic of ankylosing spondylitis blood was a TCR beta motif of eight highly homologous variants.

This clonotype turned up a few times. Antigen unknown. Germline lookup yields CDR1 SGHTS and CDR2 YDEGEE. The ends lost 6 bases at V and 5 bases at J; junction bases unmatched: 17. The CDR3 consists of 17 residues. Sequencing was carried out using blood, either unsorted or a sorted T cell fraction (not recorded which). V and J are TRBV5-8 and TRBJ2-5; 9 bases are a match to TRBD2. This TCR was sampled from a male donor with ankylosing spondylitis. This CDR3 reads CASNQMPTSGQKETQYF. The CDR3 DNA sequence: TGTGCCAGCAACCAGATGCCTACTAGCGGGCAGAAGGAGACCCAGTACTTC.